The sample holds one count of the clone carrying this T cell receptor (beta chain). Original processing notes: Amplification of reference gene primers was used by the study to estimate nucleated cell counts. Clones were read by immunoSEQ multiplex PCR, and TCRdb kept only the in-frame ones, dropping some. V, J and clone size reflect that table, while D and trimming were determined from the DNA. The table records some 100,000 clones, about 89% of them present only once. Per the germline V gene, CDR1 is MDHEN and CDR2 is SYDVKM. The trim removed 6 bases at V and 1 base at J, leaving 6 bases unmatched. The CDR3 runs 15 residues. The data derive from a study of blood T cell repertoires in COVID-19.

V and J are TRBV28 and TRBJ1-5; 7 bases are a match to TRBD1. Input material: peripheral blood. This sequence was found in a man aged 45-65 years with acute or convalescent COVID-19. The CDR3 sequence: CASRSTGVSNQPQHF. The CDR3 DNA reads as TGTGCCAGCAGGTCCACAGGGGTGAGCAATCAGCCCCAGCATTTT.